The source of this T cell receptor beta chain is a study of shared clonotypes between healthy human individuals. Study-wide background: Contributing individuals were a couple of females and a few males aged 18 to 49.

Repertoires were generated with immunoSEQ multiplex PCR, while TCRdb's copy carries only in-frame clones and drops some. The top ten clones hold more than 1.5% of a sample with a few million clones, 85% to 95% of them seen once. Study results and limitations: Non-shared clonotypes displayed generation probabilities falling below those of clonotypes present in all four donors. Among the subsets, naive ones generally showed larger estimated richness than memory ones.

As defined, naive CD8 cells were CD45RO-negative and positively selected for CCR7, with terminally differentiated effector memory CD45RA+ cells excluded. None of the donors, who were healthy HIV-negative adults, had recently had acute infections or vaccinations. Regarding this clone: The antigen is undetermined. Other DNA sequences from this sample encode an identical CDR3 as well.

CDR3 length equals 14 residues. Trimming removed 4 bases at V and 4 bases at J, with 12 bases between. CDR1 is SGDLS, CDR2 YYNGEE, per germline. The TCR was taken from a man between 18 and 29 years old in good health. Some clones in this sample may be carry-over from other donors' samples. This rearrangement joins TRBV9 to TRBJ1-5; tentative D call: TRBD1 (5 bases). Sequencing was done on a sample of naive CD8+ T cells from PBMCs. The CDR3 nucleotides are TGTGCCAGCAGCCCCGGGGGGGGGAATCAGCCCCAGCATTTT. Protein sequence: CASSPGGGNQPQHF.